A selection of T cell receptor beta chains follows, all from one sample in a study of naive and memory T cell subsets. TCRdb recomputed calls from the UMI-ligation and nested PCR reads with MiXCR, one row per CDR3 protein. The data show around 35,000 distinct CDR3 sequences, approximately 9.9% seen once. Here the sequenced sample was skin, taken from a tuberculin skin test site. These TCRs come from an adult in good health. CDR3s include the opening cysteine and the closing phenylalanine or tryptophan. D genes are given only for firm matches. For some rows the clone size is stated as once, few or many, or as a class when expanded; others skip it.

J: TRBJ1-2; V: TRBV20-1; D: TRBD1; size: few; CDR3: CSAPRKNPGQGFGYTF; DNA: TGCAGTGCTCCGAGGAAGAACCCGGGACAGGGTTTTGGCTACACCTTC
J: TRBJ2-7; V: TRBV21-1; D: .; size: many; CDR3: CASSKACGAYEQYF; DNA: TGTGCCAGCAGCAAAGCTTGCGGCGCCTACGAGCAGTACTTC
J: TRBJ1-2; V: TRBV6-5; D: .; size: .; CDR3: CASSYSPGGEGGYTF; DNA: TGTGCCAGCAGTTACTCCCCGGGGGGGGAAGGAGGCTACACCTTC
J: TRBJ1-1; V: TRBV4-2; D: TRBD1; size: many; CDR3: CASSPYRQGNTEAFF; DNA: TGTGCCAGCAGCCCGTATAGACAGGGGAACACTGAAGCTTTCTTT
J: TRBJ1-6; V: TRBV4-1; D: TRBD1; size: few; CDR3: CASSQENWGQGYSPLHF; DNA: TGCGCCAGCAGCCAAGAAAACTGGGGACAGGGTTATTCACCCCTCCACTTT
J: TRBJ2-1; V: TRBV7-6; D: TRBD2; size: .; CDR3: CASSSGTSGGQIYNEQFF; DNA: TGTGCCAGCAGCTCTGGGACTAGCGGGGGGCAGATTTACAATGAGCAGTTCTTC
J: TRBJ1-1; V: TRBV14; D: .; size: .; CDR3: CASSPPRARYTEAFF; DNA: TGTGCCAGCAGCCCGCCCCGGGCTCGTTACACTGAAGCTTTCTTT
J: TRBJ1-4; V: TRBV5-1; D: .; size: .; CDR3: CASSLDTQNEKLSF; DNA: TGCGCCAGCAGCTTGGACACACAAAATGAAAAACTGTCTTTT
J: TRBJ1-1; V: TRBV10-3; D: TRBD1; size: .; CDR3: CAISGQAAEAFF; DNA: TGTGCCATCAGCGGACAGGCAGCTGAAGCTTTCTTT
J: TRBJ1-2; V: TRBV12-3/TRBV12-4; D: TRBD1; size: .; CDR3: CASSPTGTAQGDTF; DNA: TGTGCCAGCAGTCCCACCGGGACAGCACAAGGCGACACCTTC
J: TRBJ1-2; V: TRBV20-1; D: .; size: .; CDR3: CSASSPDRYGYTF; DNA: TGCAGTGCTAGCTCGCCCGACCGCTATGGCTACACCTTC